The rows below give T cell receptor beta chains drawn from one sample of a study of T cell changes during pregnancy in multiple sclerosis. Method: immunoSEQ multiplex PCR; TCRdb's copy keeps in-frame clones and lacks some. The table includes about 77,000 clones, 90% to 95% detected once. Source: peripheral blood, taken after pregnancy. Receptors were obtained from a female donor in good health, enrolled as a control in a pregnancy study. CDR3s include the opening cysteine and the closing phenylalanine or tryptophan. The order of the fields is D gene, clone size, J gene, V gene, CDR3 protein, CDR3 DNA. The D gene is left open where the match is weak. Rows may omit the clone size; those that give it use once, few, many or a size class.

NA	NA	TRBJ2-3	TRBV2	CASSATSTSTDTQYF	TGTGCCAGCAGCGCCACTAGCACAAGCACAGATACGCAGTATTTT
NA	NA	TRBJ2-3	TRBV5-1	CASSWQGGADTQYF	TGCGCCAGCAGCTGGCAGGGGGGCGCAGATACGCAGTATTTT
NA	NA	TRBJ2-7	TRBV28	CASSLKRAPYEQYF	TGTGCCAGCAGCCTGAAGCGGGCCCCCTACGAGCAGTACTTC
TRBD2	NA	TRBJ2-2	TRBV5-1	CASSFSGRIGELFF	TGCGCCAGCAGCTTCAGCGGGAGAATCGGGGAGCTGTTTTTT
NA	NA	TRBJ2-1	TRBV21-1	CASSKTQWIREPGVDNEPNQFF	TGTGCCAGCAGCAAAACCCAGTGGATCCGGGAGCCGGGGGTCGACAATGAGCCTAATCAGTTCTTC
NA	NA	TRBJ1-2	TRBV19	CASNGGTNYGYTF	TGTGCCAGTAACGGAGGGACTAACTATGGCTACACCTTC
NA	NA	TRBJ2-7	TRBV2	CASTQGRGSYEQYF	TGTGCCAGCACCCAGGGCAGGGGCTCCTACGAGCAGTACTTC
TRBD2	NA	TRBJ2-1	TRBV7-9	CASSLTRGSGGEQFF	TGTGCCAGCAGCTTAACCCGCGGTTCGGGGGGTGAGCAGTTCTTC
NA	NA	TRBJ1-1	TRBV19	CAIGAGGDTEAFF	TGTGCCATTGGGGCTGGGGGGGACACTGAAGCTTTCTTT
TRBD1	NA	TRBJ2-1	TRBV18	CASSPNRGNVARDYNEQFF	TGTGCCAGCTCACCAAACAGGGGGAATGTGGCGCGGGACTACAATGAGCAGTTCTTC
NA	NA	TRBJ2-1	TRBV19	CASRTPYNEQFF	TGTGCCAGTAGGACACCTTACAATGAGCAGTTCTTC
TRBD1	once	TRBJ1-3	TRBV5-1	CASSFGTVSGNTIYF	TGCGCCAGCAGCTTCGGGACAGTCTCTGGAAACACCATATATTTT
TRBD1	NA	TRBJ1-5	TRBV19	CASSIDGTGNQPQHF	TGTGCCAGTAGTATAGATGGGACAGGGAATCAGCCCCAGCATTTT
TRBD1	NA	TRBJ2-3	TRBV4-3	CASSRALGGADTQYF	TGCGCCAGCAGTCGGGCCTTAGGGGGCGCAGATACGCAGTATTTT
NA	NA	TRBJ1-1	TRBV20-1	CSARDQEEAFF	TGCAGTGCTAGAGATCAGGAGGAGGCTTTCTTT
NA	NA	TRBJ1-2	TRBV10-3	CAIRGRTGYTF	TGTGCCATCAGGGGGAGGACTGGCTACACCTTC
NA	NA	TRBJ1-6	TRBV7-9	CASSSGQNGANSPLHF	TGTGCCAGCAGCTCTGGACAGAATGGGGCGAATTCACCCCTCCACTTT
TRBD1	NA	TRBJ2-1	TRBV7-9	CASSRRGTGNEQFF	TGTGCCAGCAGTCGACGCGGGACAGGGAATGAGCAGTTCTTC
NA	NA	TRBJ1-1	TRBV5-1	CASSLVPVNTEAFF	TGCGCCAGCAGCTTGGTACCGGTGAACACTGAAGCTTTCTTT
NA	NA	TRBJ2-7	TRBV2	CASNWSEQYF	TGTGCCAGCAACTGGTCCGAGCAGTACTTC
NA	NA	TRBJ2-1	TRBV10-3	CAISESSLGGPYNEQFF	TGTGCCATCAGTGAGTCTTCCCTCGGGGGACCCTACAATGAGCAGTTCTTC
TRBD2	NA	TRBJ2-7	TRBV7-8	CASSQWAGGSSYEQYF	TGTGCCAGCAGCCAGTGGGCGGGAGGGAGCTCCTACGAGCAGTACTTC
TRBD1	NA	TRBJ2-7	TRBV6-6	CATTSGQLYEQYF	TGTGCCACTACGTCGGGACAGCTCTACGAGCAGTACTTC
NA	NA	TRBJ2-2	TRBV18	CASCSRLAGGELFF	TGTGCCAGCTGCTCCAGACTGGCGGGCGGGGAGCTGTTTTTT
NA	NA	TRBJ1-4	TRBV5-8	CASSLGSPAGVFF	TGTGCCAGCAGCTTGGGTTCCCCGGCAGGCGTGTTTTTT
NA	NA	TRBJ1-4	TRBV28	CASSLLGGRYATNEKLFF	TGTGCCAGCAGTTTACTTGGGGGCCGGTATGCAACTAATGAAAAACTGTTTTTT
NA	NA	TRBJ1-2	TRBV29-1	CSVRDSGTYGYTF	TGCAGCGTCCGGGACTCCGGGACCTATGGCTACACCTTC
TRBD2	NA	TRBJ2-1	TRBV4-3	CASSRRLAGGPRSYNEQFF	TGCGCCAGCAGCCGACGACTAGCGGGAGGGCCTCGATCCTACAATGAGCAGTTCTTC
TRBD2	NA	TRBJ2-7	TRBV18	CASSPPGGEAYEQYF	TGTGCCAGCTCACCCCCGGGGGGTGAAGCCTACGAGCAGTACTTC
TRBD1	NA	TRBJ2-7	TRBV6-6	CASSKGRDRGEQYF	TGTGCCAGCAGTAAGGGACGGGACAGGGGCGAGCAGTACTTC
NA	NA	TRBJ1-1	TRBV14	CASSHHRATEAFF	TGTGCCAGCAGCCATCACAGGGCAACTGAAGCTTTCTTT
TRBD2	NA	TRBJ2-3	TRBV29-1	CSVGGGGTDTQYF	TGCAGCGTCGGCGGGGGGGGCACAGATACGCAGTATTTT
TRBD1	NA	TRBJ1-3	TRBV7-3	CASSPDRGNTIYF	TGTGCCAGCAGCCCGGACAGGGGTAACACCATATATTTT
NA	once	TRBJ2-2	TRBV10-1	CASRLPGAGELFF	TGCGCCAGTCGCCTCCCAGGGGCCGGGGAGCTGTTTTTT
NA	NA	TRBJ2-1	TRBV19	CASSSYTGHYNEQFF	TGTGCCAGTAGTAGTTATACGGGTCATTACAATGAGCAGTTCTTC
TRBD2	NA	TRBJ2-5	TRBV7-9	CASSPNRGGQETQYF	TGTGCCAGCAGCCCGAATCGGGGGGGGCAAGAGACCCAGTACTTC
TRBD2	NA	TRBJ2-7	TRBV5-4	CASSLGRGSSYEQYF	TGTGCCAGCAGCTTGGGGCGGGGGAGCTCCTACGAGCAGTACTTC
NA	NA	TRBJ2-3	TRBV7-2	CATEAAGAYTQYF	TGTGCCACCGAAGCCGCGGGGGCCTATACGCAGTATTTT
TRBD2	NA	TRBJ2-6	TRBV18	CASSPGLAGFTRSGANVLTF	TGTGCCAGCTCACCAGGACTAGCGGGTTTCACTCGCTCTGGGGCCAACGTCCTGACTTTC
NA	NA	TRBJ2-1	TRBV9	CASSVLDGSSYNEQFF	TGTGCCAGCAGCGTATTAGACGGGAGCTCCTACAATGAGCAGTTCTTC
TRBD1	NA	TRBJ1-5	TRBV5-1	CASSLAGGQPQHF	TGCGCCAGCAGCTTGGCAGGGGGCCAGCCCCAGCATTTT
NA	NA	TRBJ1-5	TRBV28	CASIKYNQPQHF	TGTGCCAGCATTAAATACAATCAGCCCCAGCATTTT
NA	NA	TRBJ2-3	TRBV27	CASSLIAGENTQYF	TGTGCCAGCAGTTTAATCGCAGGGGAAAATACGCAGTATTTT
NA	NA	TRBJ1-2	TRBV7-9	CASSSGSTGISNYGYTF	TGTGCCAGCAGCTCGGGGAGTACAGGGATTTCCAACTATGGCTACACCTTC
TRBD1	NA	TRBJ1-1	TRBV28	CASSLRPGTGYTEAFF	TGTGCCAGCAGCCTACGACCCGGGACAGGGTACACTGAAGCTTTCTTT
NA	NA	TRBJ2-3	TRBV29-1	CSGGRDSTDTQYF	TGCAGCGGAGGGCGGGATAGCACAGATACGCAGTATTTT
TRBD2	NA	TRBJ2-3	TRBV4-3	CASSQELGLAGRSTDTQYF	TGCGCCAGCAGCCAAGAATTGGGACTAGCGGGTAGATCGACAGATACGCAGTATTTT
TRBD2	NA	TRBJ2-5	TRBV18	CASSRLAGGETQYF	TGTGCCAGCTCACGACTAGCGGGAGGGGAGACCCAGTACTTC
NA	NA	TRBJ2-1	TRBV14	CASSQVTTGEQFF	TGTGCCAGCAGCCAAGTGACGACGGGGGAGCAGTTCTTC
NA	few	TRBJ1-6	TRBV2	CASTGEFNSPLHF	TGTGCCAGCACGGGGGAATTTAATTCACCCCTCCACTTT